Here is one TCR beta chain with its context. Profiled with immunoSEQ multiplex PCR; TCRdb holds only in-frame clones, not every one. The sample holds approximately 82,000 clones, 75% to 90% seen once. The source of the sample is a study of OX40 agonist ivuxolimab in advanced cancers. Study summary: Every 2 weeks, ivuxolimab was infused into the patients intravenously at between 0.01 and 10 mg/kg.

The CDR3 runs to 15 residues. Trimming cost V 4 bases and J 9 bases; bases outside gene matches: 12. The germline V gene encodes CDR1 SGHTA and CDR2 FQGNSA. Sampling times: baseline, cycle 4 day 1, cycle 7 day 1. Source: CD4+ or CD8+ T cells sorted from blood, taken in a trial of the OX40 agonist ivuxolimab. This TCR was recovered from an adult with an advanced solid tumor such as melanoma, head and neck, liver or kidney cancer. The chain recombines TRBV7-2 with TRBJ1-3; 7 positions agree with TRBD1. CDR3 nucleotides: TGTGCCAGCAGCTCCCCGACAGGGAACAAAGGCACCATATATTTT. Encoded protein: CASSSPTGNKGTIYF.